The 7 T cell receptor beta chains presented below share a single source sample, sequenced in a study of blood T cell repertoires in COVID-19. This table comes from immunoSEQ multiplex PCR, and its TCRdb copy is limited to in-frame clones, with some not included. The sample includes 40,000 to 60,000 clones, about 79% of them seen just once. Source material: peripheral blood. The receptors were gathered from a human donor in a cohort sampled during active COVID-19.

J is TRBJ1-1 and V is TRBV11-3; TRBD1 might be the D (6 bases). The CDR3 contains 11 residues. V was trimmed by 7 bases and J by 6 bases, leaving 9 bases between them. The V gene's germline CDR1 is SGHNT and CDR2 YENEEA. CDR3 sequence (DNA): TGTGCCAGCAAGACAGGCTCTGAAGCTTTCTTT. It yields the protein CASKTGSEAFF.

This clone was seen a single time. This chain links TRBV27 with TRBJ2-5; D gene uncertain. This CDR3 is 15 amino acids long. Per germline, CDR1 MNHEY and CDR2 SMNVEV (reference sequence). V was cut by 7 bases and J by 0 bases, with 15 bases left in between. CDR3 nucleotides: TGTGCCAGCACCACTTGGGCAGAGAACCAAGAGACCCAGTACTTC. Protein: CASTTWAENQETQYF.

The J gene is TRBJ2-1, the V gene TRBV3-1 (or the pseudogene TRBV3-2); D unresolved. The CDR3 extends over 15 amino acids. V lost 0 bases, J lost 0 bases, and 6 bases lay in between. Looked up from germline, CDR1 is LGHDT and CDR2 is YNNKEL (reference sequence). The CDR3 DNA reads as TGTGCCAGCAGCCAAGAATCTAGCTCCTACAATGAGCAGTTCTTC. It codes for CASSQESSSYNEQFF.

The chain is built from TRBV20-1 and TRBJ2-1; D not resolved. V lost 4 bases and J 5 bases, leaving 6 bases between the germline ends. This CDR3 region has 11 residues. Germline assignment: CDR1 DFQATT and CDR2 SNEGSKA (reference sequence). The CDR3, as DNA: TGCAGTGCTACTAGAGACAATGAGCAGTTCTTC. It is translated as CSATRDNEQFF.

This clone was seen once. The genes are TRBV30 and TRBJ2-5; 8 positions agree with TRBD1. The CDR3 covers 17 residues. Looked up from germline, CDR1 is GTSNPN and CDR2 is SVGIG (reference sequence). V was clipped by 2 bases and J by 0 bases; unmatched bases: 11. The CDR3 DNA is TGTGCCTGGAGTCTCAATCTCGGACAGGGCCACCAAGAGACCCAGTACTTC. Protein: CAWSLNLGQGHQETQYF. The full variable domain, in which reference TRBV30 and TRBJ2-5 provide the parts outside the CDR3, is SQTIHQWPATLVQPVGSPLSLECTVEGTSNPNLYWYRQAAGRGLQLLFYSVGIGQISSEVPQNLSASRPQDRQFILSSKKLLLSDSGFYLCAWSLNLGQGHQETQYFGPGTRLLVL.

This chain links TRBV27 with TRBJ2-3, with 9 positions matching TRBD2. Germline values: CDR1 MNHEY, CDR2 SMNVEV (reference sequence). The CDR3 loop spans 19 amino acids. V lost 2 bases and J lost 2; bases outside the gene matches: 14. The CDR3 nucleotides are TGTGCCAGCAGTTTAAAGGGCCGCAGCGGGAGGAAAAACACAGATACGCAGTATTTT. It encodes CASSLKGRSGRKNTDTQYF.

The V and J genes are TRBV12-3 or TRBV12-4 and TRBJ2-2; unclear D gene. This CDR3 is built from 12 residues. V was clipped by 4 bases and J by 4 bases, with 4 bases between them. CDR3 sequence reads: CASSSFTGELFF. Written as DNA, the CDR3 is TGTGCCAGCAGTTCCTTCACCGGGGAGCTGTTTTTT.